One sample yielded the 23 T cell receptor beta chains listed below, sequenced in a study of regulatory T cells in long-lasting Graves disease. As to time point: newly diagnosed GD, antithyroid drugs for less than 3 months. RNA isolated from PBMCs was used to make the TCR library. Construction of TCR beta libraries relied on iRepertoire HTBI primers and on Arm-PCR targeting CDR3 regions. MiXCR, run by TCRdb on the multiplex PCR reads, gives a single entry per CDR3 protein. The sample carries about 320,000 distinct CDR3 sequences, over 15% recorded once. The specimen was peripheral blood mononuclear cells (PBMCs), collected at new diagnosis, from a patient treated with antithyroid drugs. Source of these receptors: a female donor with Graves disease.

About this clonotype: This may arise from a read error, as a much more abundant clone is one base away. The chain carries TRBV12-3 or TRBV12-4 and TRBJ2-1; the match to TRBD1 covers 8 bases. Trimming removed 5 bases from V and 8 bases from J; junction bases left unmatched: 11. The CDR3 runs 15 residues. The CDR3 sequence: CASSRTGISPDEQFF. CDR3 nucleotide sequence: TGTGCCAGCAGTCGGACAGGGATCAGCCCGGATGAGCAGTTCTTC.

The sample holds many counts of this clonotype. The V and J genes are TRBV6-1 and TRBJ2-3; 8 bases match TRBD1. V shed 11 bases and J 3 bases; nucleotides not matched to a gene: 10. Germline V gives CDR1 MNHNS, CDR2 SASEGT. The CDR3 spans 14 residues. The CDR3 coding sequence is TGTGCCGGTACAAGCAGGGGGCGGACAGATACGCAGTATTTT. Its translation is CAGTSRGRTDTQYF.

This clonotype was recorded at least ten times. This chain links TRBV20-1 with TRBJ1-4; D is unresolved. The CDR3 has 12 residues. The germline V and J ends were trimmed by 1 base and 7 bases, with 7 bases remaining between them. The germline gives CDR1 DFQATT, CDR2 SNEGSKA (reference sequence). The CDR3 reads CSARGATEKLFF. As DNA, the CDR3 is TGCAGTGCTAGAGGGGCAACTGAAAAACTGTTTTTT.

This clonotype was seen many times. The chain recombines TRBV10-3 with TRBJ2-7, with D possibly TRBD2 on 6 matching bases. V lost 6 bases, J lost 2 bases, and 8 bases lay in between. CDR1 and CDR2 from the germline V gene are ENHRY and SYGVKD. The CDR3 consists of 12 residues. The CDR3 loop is CAISPGAYEQYF. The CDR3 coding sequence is TGTGCCATCAGCCCGGGAGCCTACGAGCAGTACTTC.

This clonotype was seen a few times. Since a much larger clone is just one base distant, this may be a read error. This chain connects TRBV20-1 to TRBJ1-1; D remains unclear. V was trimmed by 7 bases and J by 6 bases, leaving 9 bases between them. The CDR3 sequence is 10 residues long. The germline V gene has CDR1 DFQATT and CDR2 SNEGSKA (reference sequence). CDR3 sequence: CSDGGPEAFF. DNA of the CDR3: TGCAGTGATGGAGGGCCTGAAGCTTTCTTT.

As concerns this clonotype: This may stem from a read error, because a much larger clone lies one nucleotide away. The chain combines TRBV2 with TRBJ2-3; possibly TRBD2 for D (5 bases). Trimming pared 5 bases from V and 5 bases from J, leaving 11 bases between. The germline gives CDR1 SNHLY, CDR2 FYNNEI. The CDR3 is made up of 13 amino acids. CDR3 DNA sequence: TGTGCCAGCAGTCCGGACGGAGGAGATACGCAGTATTTT. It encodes CASSPDGGDTQYF.

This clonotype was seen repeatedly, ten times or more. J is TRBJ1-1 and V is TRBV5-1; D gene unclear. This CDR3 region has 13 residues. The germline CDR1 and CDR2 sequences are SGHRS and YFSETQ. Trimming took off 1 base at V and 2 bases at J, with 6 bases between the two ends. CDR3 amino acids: CASSLNSNTEAFF. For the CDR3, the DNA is TGCGCCAGCAGCTTGAACAGTAACACTGAAGCTTTCTTT.

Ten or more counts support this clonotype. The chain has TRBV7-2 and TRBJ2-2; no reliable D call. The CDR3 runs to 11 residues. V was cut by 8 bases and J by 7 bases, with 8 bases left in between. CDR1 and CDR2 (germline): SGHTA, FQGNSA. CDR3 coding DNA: TGTGCCAGCTATCGAAACGGGGAGCTGTTTTTT. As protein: CASYRNGELFF.

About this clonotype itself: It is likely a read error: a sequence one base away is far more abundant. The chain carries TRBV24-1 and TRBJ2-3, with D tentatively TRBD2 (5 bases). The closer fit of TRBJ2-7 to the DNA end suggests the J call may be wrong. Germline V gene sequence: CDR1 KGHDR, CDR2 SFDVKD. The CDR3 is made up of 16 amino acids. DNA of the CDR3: TGTGCCACCAGTGATTTTCGACGCACCCTTCGGGGTGAGCAGTACTTC. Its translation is CATSDFRRTLRGEQYF.

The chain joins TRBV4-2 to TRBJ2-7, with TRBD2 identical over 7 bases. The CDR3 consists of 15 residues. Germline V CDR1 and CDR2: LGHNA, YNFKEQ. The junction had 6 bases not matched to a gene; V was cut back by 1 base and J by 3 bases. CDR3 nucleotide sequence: TGTGCCAGCAGCCAAGGTGCTGGCGGGGGCTACGAGCAGTACTTC. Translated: CASSQGAGGGYEQYF.

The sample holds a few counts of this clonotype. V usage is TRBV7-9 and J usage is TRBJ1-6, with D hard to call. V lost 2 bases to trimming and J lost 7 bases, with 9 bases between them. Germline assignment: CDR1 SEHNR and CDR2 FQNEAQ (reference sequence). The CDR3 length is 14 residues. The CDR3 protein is CASSLFGQNSPLHF. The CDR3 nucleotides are TGTGCCAGCAGCTTATTTGGGCAGAATTCACCCCTCCACTTT.

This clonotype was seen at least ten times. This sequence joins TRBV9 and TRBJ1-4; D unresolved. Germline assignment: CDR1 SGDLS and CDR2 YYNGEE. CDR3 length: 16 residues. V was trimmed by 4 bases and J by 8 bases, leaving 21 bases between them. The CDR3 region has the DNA TGTGCCAGCAGCCCGAGAGGGCAGAACCTCGTGGAAAAACTGTTTTTT. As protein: CASSPRGQNLVEKLFF.

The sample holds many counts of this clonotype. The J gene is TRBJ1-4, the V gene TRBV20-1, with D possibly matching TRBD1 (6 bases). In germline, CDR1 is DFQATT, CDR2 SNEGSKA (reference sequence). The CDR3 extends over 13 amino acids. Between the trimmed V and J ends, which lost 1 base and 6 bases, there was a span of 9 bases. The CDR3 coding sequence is TGCAGTGCTAGAGCCGGGGGCCATGAAAAACTGTTTTTT. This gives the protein CSARAGGHEKLFF.

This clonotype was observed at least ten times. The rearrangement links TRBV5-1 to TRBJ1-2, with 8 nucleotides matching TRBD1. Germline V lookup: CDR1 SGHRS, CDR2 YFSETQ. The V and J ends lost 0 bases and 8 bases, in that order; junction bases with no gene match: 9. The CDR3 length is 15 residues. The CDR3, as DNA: TGCGCCAGCAGCTTGGCCGGGCGGGACAGGATAGGCTACACCTTC. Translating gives CASSLAGRDRIGYTF.

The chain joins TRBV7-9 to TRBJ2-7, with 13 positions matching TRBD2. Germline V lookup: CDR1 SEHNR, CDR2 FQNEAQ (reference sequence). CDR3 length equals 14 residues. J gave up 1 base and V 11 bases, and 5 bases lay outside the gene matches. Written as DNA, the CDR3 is TGTGCCTCCTGGACTAGCGGGAGTTCCTACGAGCAGTACTTC. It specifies CASWTSGSSYEQYF.

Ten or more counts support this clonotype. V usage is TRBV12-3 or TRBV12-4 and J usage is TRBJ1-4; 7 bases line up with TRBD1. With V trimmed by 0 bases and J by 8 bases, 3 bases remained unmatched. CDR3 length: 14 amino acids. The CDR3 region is CASSLAQGVEKLFF. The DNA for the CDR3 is TGTGCCAGCAGTTTAGCGCAGGGGGTGGAAAAACTGTTTTTT.

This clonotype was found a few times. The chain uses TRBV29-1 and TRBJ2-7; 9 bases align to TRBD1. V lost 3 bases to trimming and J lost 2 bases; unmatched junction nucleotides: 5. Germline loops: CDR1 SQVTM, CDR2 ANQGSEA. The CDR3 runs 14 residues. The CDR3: CSVDTGQGAYEQYF. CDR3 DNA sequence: TGCAGCGTTGACACGGGACAGGGCGCCTACGAGCAGTACTTC.

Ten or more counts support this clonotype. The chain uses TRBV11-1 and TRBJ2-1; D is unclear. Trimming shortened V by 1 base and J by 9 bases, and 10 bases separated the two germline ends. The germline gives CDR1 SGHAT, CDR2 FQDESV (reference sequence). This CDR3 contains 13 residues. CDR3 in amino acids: CASSLGRAAEQFF. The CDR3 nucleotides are TGTGCCAGCAGCTTAGGCCGCGCGGCTGAGCAGTTCTTC.

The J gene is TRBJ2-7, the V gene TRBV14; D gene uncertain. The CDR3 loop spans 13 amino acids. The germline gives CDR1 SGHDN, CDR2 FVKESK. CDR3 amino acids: CASSVSTVDELYV. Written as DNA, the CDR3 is TGTGCCAGCAGCGTGTCAACTGTGGACGAGCTGTACGTC.

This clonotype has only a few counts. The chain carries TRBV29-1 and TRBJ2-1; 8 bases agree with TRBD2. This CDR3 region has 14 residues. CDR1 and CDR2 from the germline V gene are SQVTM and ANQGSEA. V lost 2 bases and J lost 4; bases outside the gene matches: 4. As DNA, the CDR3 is TGCAGCGTTGAAATCGGGAGGGTTTACAATGAGCAGTTCTTC. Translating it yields CSVEIGRVYNEQFF.

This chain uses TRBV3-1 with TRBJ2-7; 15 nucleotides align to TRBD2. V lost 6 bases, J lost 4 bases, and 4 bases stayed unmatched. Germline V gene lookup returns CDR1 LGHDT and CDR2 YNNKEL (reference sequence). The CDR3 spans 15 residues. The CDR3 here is CASRIGTSGRYEQYF. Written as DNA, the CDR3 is TGTGCCAGCAGGATTGGGACTAGCGGGAGGTACGAGCAGTACTTC.

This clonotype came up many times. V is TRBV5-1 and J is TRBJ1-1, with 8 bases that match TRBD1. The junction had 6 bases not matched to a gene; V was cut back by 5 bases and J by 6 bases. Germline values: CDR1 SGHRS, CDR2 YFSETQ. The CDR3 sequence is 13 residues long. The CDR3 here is CASRKDRVPEAFF. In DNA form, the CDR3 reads TGCGCCAGCAGGAAGGACAGGGTGCCTGAAGCTTTCTTT.

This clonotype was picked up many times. The CDR3 sequence: CASGARGGYTF. The CDR3 bases are TGTGCCAGCGGGGCCCGTGGTGGCTACACCTTC. V and J are TRBV12-3 or TRBV12-4 and TRBJ1-2; possible D gene TRBD1, 5 bases. There are 11 residues in the CDR3. V lost 8 bases, J lost 7 bases, and 11 bases lay in between.